This T cell receptor beta chain derives from a study of Tregs in tolerant kidney transplant recipients. Study results and limitations: Changing PCR primers prevented nucleotide comparison between some patients' samples.

Clones were read by immunoSEQ multiplex PCR, and TCRdb kept only the in-frame ones, dropping some. Of 80,000 or so clones in the sample, 91% are singletons; the top ten hold around 1.6%. Recipients received nonmyeloablative bone marrow transplants from related graft donors, with transient mixed chimerism. This CDR3 has 14 amino acids. V lost 1 base, J lost 2 bases, and 8 bases lay in between. The V gene's germline CDR1 is LGHNA and CDR2 YNFKEQ. About this clone: Its specificity is unknown.

The chain uses TRBV4-2 and TRBJ2-5; D remains ambiguous. The specimen comprised CD4+ T cells from blood (PBMCs), sampled 24 months after the transplant. This sequence was found in a human patient who received a combined kidney and bone marrow transplant. The graft donor may have given rise to some T cells. The CDR3 region is CASSQGPRQETQYF. The CDR3 DNA reads TGTGCCAGCAGCCAAGGTCCGCGGCAAGAGACCCAGTACTTC.